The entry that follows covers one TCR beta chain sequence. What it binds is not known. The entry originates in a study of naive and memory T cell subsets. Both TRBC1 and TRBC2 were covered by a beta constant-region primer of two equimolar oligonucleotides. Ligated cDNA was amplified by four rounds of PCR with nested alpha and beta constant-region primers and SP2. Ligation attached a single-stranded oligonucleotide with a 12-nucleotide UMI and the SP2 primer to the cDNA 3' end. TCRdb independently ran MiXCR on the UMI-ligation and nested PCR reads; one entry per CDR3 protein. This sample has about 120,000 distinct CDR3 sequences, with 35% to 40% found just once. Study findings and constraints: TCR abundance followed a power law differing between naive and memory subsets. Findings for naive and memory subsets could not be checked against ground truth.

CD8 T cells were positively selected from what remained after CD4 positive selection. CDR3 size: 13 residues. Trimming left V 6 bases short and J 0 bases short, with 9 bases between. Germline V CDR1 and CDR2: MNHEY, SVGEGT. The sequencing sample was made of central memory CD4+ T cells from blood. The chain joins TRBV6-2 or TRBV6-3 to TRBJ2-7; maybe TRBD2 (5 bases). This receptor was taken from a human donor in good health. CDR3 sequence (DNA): TGTGCCAGCAGCAACGGGAACTCCTACGAGCAGTACTTC. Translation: CASSNGNSYEQYF.